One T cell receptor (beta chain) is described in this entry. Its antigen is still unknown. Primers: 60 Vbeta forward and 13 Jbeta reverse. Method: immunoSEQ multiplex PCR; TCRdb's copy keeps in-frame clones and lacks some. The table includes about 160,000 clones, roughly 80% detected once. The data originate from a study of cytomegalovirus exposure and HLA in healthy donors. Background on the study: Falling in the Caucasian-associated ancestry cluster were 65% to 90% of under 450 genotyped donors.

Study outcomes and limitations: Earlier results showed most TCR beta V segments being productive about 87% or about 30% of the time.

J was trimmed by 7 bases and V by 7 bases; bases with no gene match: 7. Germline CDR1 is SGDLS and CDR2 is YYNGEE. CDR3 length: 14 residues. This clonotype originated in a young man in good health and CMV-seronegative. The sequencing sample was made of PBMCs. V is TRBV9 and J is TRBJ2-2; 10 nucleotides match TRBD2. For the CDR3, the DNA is TGTGCCAGCGGGAGCGGGGGGGCCCGCGGGGAGCTGTTTTTT. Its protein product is CASGSGGARGELFF.